These 19 T cell receptor beta chains share one sample of origin, sequenced in a study of beta chain features in type 1 diabetes. Study-level results: For Type 1 diabetes patients, all four CD4+ subsets carried TCRB CDR3s that were moderately but significantly shorter.

For these receptors, no antigen is known. Sequenced material consisted of expressed TCRB transcripts (all of the isolated RNA was reverse transcribed). TCRdb's copy holds only in-frame clones and misses some; the assay was immunoSEQ multiplex PCR. The profile shows some 45,000 clones, 65% to 70% of them singletons. Sequencing input: Tregs from blood. Every receptor here comes from a young woman with type 1 diabetes.

The V call is TRBV7-2, the J call TRBJ1-1, with D perhaps matching TRBD1 (5 bases). CDR1 is SGHTA, CDR2 FQGNSA, per germline. CDR3 length: 14 residues. The V and J ends lost 5 bases and 0 bases respectively, with 10 bases between them. CDR3 residues: CASSRGGMNTEAFF. CDR3 sequence (DNA): TGTGCCAGCAGCCGTGGGGGGATGAACACTGAAGCTTTCTTT. The variable domain in full, with the rest retrieved from reference TRBV7-2 and TRBJ1-1, is GAGVSQSPSNKVTEKGKDVELRCDPISGHTALYWYRQSLGQGLEFLIYFQGNSAPDKSGLPSDRFSAERTGGSVSTLTIQRTQQEDSAVYLCASSRGGMNTEAFFGQGTRLTVV.

This clone was seen more than once but under ten times. J is TRBJ2-7 and V is TRBV5-6, with TRBD2 identical over 11 bases. Per the germline V gene, CDR1 is SGHDT and CDR2 is YYEEEE. V shed 4 bases, J shed 3 bases, and the junction held 9 bases outside the gene matches. This CDR3 has 16 amino acids. CDR3 sequence reads: CASSEIAGGPNYEQYF. CDR3 DNA sequence: TGTGCCAGCAGCGAGATAGCGGGAGGGCCCAACTACGAGCAGTACTTC.

This clone was recorded a few times. The V call is TRBV6-6, the J call TRBJ2-1, with TRBD2 matching 8 bases. The germline V gene encodes CDR1 MNHNY and CDR2 SVGAGI (reference sequence). The CDR3 runs to 16 residues. V shed 9 bases, J shed 2 bases, and the junction held 12 bases outside the gene matches. CDR3 DNA sequence: TGTGCCAGTTCACCCCCCGCGGGGGGCGCCTACAATGAGCAGTTCTTC. It yields the protein CASSPPAGGAYNEQFF.

In this sample, this clone turned up a few times. The chain employs TRBV18 and TRBJ2-1; 9 positions agree with TRBD2. This CDR3 region has 15 residues. Germline V gene lookup returns CDR1 KGHSH and CDR2 LQKENI. J lost 4 bases, V lost 0 bases, and 1 base had no gene match. In nucleotides, the CDR3 is TGTGCCAGCTCACCACCGACTAGCGGATACAATGAGCAGTTCTTC. Encoded protein: CASSPPTSGYNEQFF.

There are a few counts of this clone. V gene TRBV11-2 combines with J gene TRBJ2-4; 8 positions match TRBD2. V gave up 2 bases and J gave up 8 bases; unmatched junction bases: 2. Germline V gene data show CDR1 as SGHAT and CDR2 as FQNNGV. This CDR3 region has 13 residues. CDR3 amino acids: CASSLPGGDIQYF. The CDR3 nucleotides read TGTGCCAGCAGCTTACCGGGGGGGGACATTCAGTACTTC.

The rearrangement uses TRBV30 and TRBJ2-2; 12 bases fit TRBD2. Germline V gene sequence: CDR1 GTSNPN, CDR2 SVGIG (reference sequence). J gave up 5 bases and V 5 bases, and 0 bases lay outside the gene matches. The CDR3 has 13 amino acids. The CDR3 DNA reads as TGTGCCTGGGGGACTAGCGGGACCGGGGAGCTGTTTTTT. Protein: CAWGTSGTGELFF.

The chain employs TRBV29-1 and TRBJ1-2; D gene unclear. The germline CDR1 and CDR2 sequences are SQVTM and ANQGSEA. This CDR3 contains 12 residues. V was clipped by 6 bases and J by 2 bases, with 10 bases between them. The DNA of the CDR3 is TGCAGCGTCATTGGAGGGAACTATGGCTACACCTTC. The encoded protein is CSVIGGNYGYTF.

This rearrangement joins TRBV18 to TRBJ2-7, with a weak D call TRBD2 (7 bases). This CDR3 region has 16 residues. Germline V gene lookup returns CDR1 KGHSH and CDR2 LQKENI. Deletions cut 3 bases from V and 2 bases from J, with 17 bases between. The CDR3 bases are TGTGCCAGCTCACCCCCCGGGGGAGGGGGACCCTACGAGCAGTACTTC. Amino acids: CASSPPGGGGPYEQYF.

This chain joins TRBV27 and TRBJ2-1; D is perhaps TRBD2 (5 bases). The germline gives CDR1 MNHEY, CDR2 SMNVEV (reference sequence). Trimming took 5 bases from V and 12 from J, leaving 14 bases between them. The CDR3 loop spans 12 amino acids. The CDR3 DNA sequence: TGTGCCAGCAGTCCAGGCAGGACTGGGCAGTTCTTC. This sequence encodes CASSPGRTGQFF.

The chain links TRBV9 to TRBJ2-1; 7 bases agree with TRBD1. The CDR3 consists of 14 residues. Per the germline V gene, CDR1 is SGDLS and CDR2 is YYNGEE. With 1 base clipped from V and 4 bases from J, the junction kept 2 bases outside the gene matches. The CDR3 DNA sequence: TGTGCCAGCAGCGTACGGGACAGATACAATGAGCAGTTCTTC. As protein: CASSVRDRYNEQFF.

The V call is TRBV7-8, the J call TRBJ1-5; D is ambiguous. Germline assignment: CDR1 SGHVS and CDR2 FQNEAQ. Trimming pared 5 bases from V and 9 bases from J, leaving 11 bases between. CDR3 length: 12 residues. The CDR3 bases are TGTGCCAGCAGCGGAGATATTCCGCCCCAGCATTTT. Encoded protein: CASSGDIPPQHF.

This clone was counted only a few times. The chain carries TRBV28 and TRBJ1-1; D is unclear. CDR1 and CDR2 from the germline V gene are MDHEN and SYDVKM. The CDR3 is made up of 11 amino acids. V was clipped by 9 bases and J by 10 bases, with 15 bases between them. CDR3 nucleotides: TGTGCCAGTGCACGCAGTGAACGAGCTTTCTTT. Translated: CASARSERAFF.

V gene TRBV7-6 combines with J gene TRBJ1-4, with D uncertain. V was pared by 3 bases and J by 7 bases, with 12 bases between. CDR3 length: 14 amino acids. The germline CDR1 and CDR2 sequences are SGHVS and FNYEAQ. The CDR3 nucleotides read TGTGCCAGCAGCTTGGTGGTCAACGGTGAAAAACTGTTTTTT. Amino acids: CASSLVVNGEKLFF.

J is TRBJ2-5 and V is TRBV28; the D gene is possibly TRBD1 (6 bases). TRBJ2-7 explains the end of the DNA better; the J call may be wrong. The CDR3 is made up of 11 amino acids. Germline V lookup: CDR1 MDHEN, CDR2 SYDVKM. The CDR3 spells CASGRGYEQYF. The CDR3 DNA sequence: TGTGCCAGCGGCAGGGGTTACGAGCAGTACTTC.

This clone was picked up a small number of times. J is TRBJ2-3 and V is TRBV7-2, with a tentative D call TRBD2 (6 bases). Germline loops: CDR1 SGHTA, CDR2 FQGNSA. Trimming left V 0 bases short and J 3 bases short, with 7 bases between. The CDR3 has 14 amino acids. The CDR3 DNA is TGTGCCAGCAGCTTAGCACTAGCAACAGATACGCAGTATTTT. Its protein product is CASSLALATDTQYF.

This clone was seen a handful of times. The rearrangement uses TRBV18 and TRBJ2-7, with 7 positions matching TRBD2. Germline trimming cut 0 bases from V and 6 bases from J; bases unmatched to any gene: 5. CDR3 length: 14 residues. The germline CDR1 and CDR2 sequences are KGHSH and LQKENI. CDR3 protein: CASSPPGGMGEQYF. CDR3 bases: TGTGCCAGCTCACCACCGGGAGGGATGGGCGAGCAGTACTTC.

This clone was detected a few times. V is TRBV29-1 and J is TRBJ1-2; 7 nucleotides agree with TRBD1. The germline CDR1 and CDR2 sequences are SQVTM and ANQGSEA. The ends lost 0 bases at V and 5 bases at J; junction bases unmatched: 9. The CDR3 is 15 residues long. The CDR3 DNA sequence: TGCAGCGTTGAAGATCGGGCAGGGGGATTGTATGGCTACACCTTC. Residues: CSVEDRAGGLYGYTF. The full variable domain, completed using reference TRBV29-1 and TRBJ1-2, is SAVISQKPSRDICQRGTSLTIQCQVDSQVTMMFWYRQQPGQSLTLIATANQGSEATYESGFVIDKFPISRPNLTFSTLTVSNMSPEDSSIYLCSVEDRAGGLYGYTFGSGTRLTVV.

CDR3 coding DNA: TGCGCCAGCAGCCAAGGCGCGGGAGGCAGAGAGACCCAGTACTTC. Translating it yields CASSQGAGGRETQYF. This chain links TRBV4-3 with TRBJ2-5, with 8 nucleotides matching TRBD2. CDR3 length equals 15 residues. After removal of 1 base from V and 4 bases from J, the junction contained 5 bases not matched to a gene. From germline, CDR1 is LGHNA and CDR2 YSLEER.

The CDR3 DNA reads TGTGCCAGTAGTCGACAGGGCCCCTATGGCTACACCTTC. This sequence encodes CASSRQGPYGYTF. The chain uses TRBV19 and TRBJ1-2; 7 bases are a match to TRBD1. The J segment lost 4 bases and the V segment lost 5 bases, leaving 4 bases of the junction unmatched. Germline CDR1 is LNHDA and CDR2 is SQIVND (reference sequence). The CDR3 has 13 residues. Together with reference TRBV19 and TRBJ1-2, the CDR3 gives the full variable domain: DGGITQSPKYLFRKEGQNVTLSCEQNLNHDAMYWYRQDPGQGLRLIYYSQIVNDFQKGDIAEGYSVSREKKESFPLTVTSAQKNPTAFYLCASSRQGPYGYTFGSGTRLTVV.